The 19 T cell receptor beta chains below come from one sample, sequenced in a study of shared clonotypes between healthy human individuals. The method was immunoSEQ multiplex PCR; TCRdb's version includes in-frame clones alone and lacks a portion of them. Of 2 million to 2.5 million clones in the sample, 85% to 95% were seen once. Source material: naive CD4+ T cells from PBMCs. Subset: CD45RA+ positively selected. The receptors come from a man aged 18 to 29 in good health. Some clones in this sample may be carry-over from other donors' samples.

This rearrangement joins TRBV2 to TRBJ1-1; 7 positions match TRBD1. The germline CDR1 and CDR2 sequences are SNHLY and FYNNEI. The CDR3 runs to 14 residues. V lost 5 bases and J lost 4; bases outside the gene matches: 7. The CDR3 DNA reads as TGTGCCAGCAGTTACAGGGGTGGGGGCACTGAAGCTTTCTTT. It specifies CASSYRGGGTEAFF. The whole variable domain, remainder taken from reference TRBV2 and TRBJ1-1, is EPEVTQTPSHQVTQMGQEVILRCVPISNHLYFYWYRQILGQKVEFLVSFYNNEISEKSEIFDDQFSVERPDGSNFTLKIRSTKLEDSAMYFCASSYRGGGTEAFFGQGTRLTVV.

V usage is TRBV2 and J usage is TRBJ1-1; TRBD1 matches 7 bases. Germline V gene lookup returns CDR1 SNHLY and CDR2 FYNNEI. J lost 0 bases, V lost 6 bases, and 4 bases had no gene match. CDR3 length equals 14 residues. The CDR3 spells CASRLQGLNTEAFF. The DNA for the CDR3 is TGTGCCAGCAGGTTACAGGGGTTGAACACTGAAGCTTTCTTT.

This chain links TRBV29-1 with TRBJ1-2, with D tentatively TRBD1 (5 bases). The V end lost 2 bases, the J end lost 4 bases, and 17 bases lay between the germline ends. The CDR3 is 15 amino acids. Germline V gene data show CDR1 as SQVTM and CDR2 as ANQGSEA. The CDR3: CSVEMPGPTFYGYTF. Here the CDR3 DNA reads TGCAGCGTTGAAATGCCAGGGCCTACTTTCTATGGCTACACCTTC. The entire variable domain, with the rest obtained from reference TRBV29-1 and TRBJ1-2, is as follows: SAVISQKPSRDICQRGTSLTIQCQVDSQVTMMFWYRQQPGQSLTLIATANQGSEATYESGFVIDKFPISRPNLTFSTLTVSNMSPEDSSIYLCSVEMPGPTFYGYTFGSGTRLTVV.

The rearrangement links TRBV5-6 to TRBJ2-7, with 12 bases fitting TRBD2. Looked up from germline, CDR1 is SGHDT and CDR2 is YYEEEE. V gave up 6 bases and J gave up 0 bases; unmatched junction bases: 4. The CDR3 length is 15 residues. DNA for the CDR3: TGTGCCAGCACCCGGACTAGCGGGGCCTCCTACGAGCAGTACTTC. It specifies CASTRTSGASYEQYF. The full variable domain, its missing parts supplied by reference TRBV5-6 and TRBJ2-7, is DAGVTQSPTHLIKTRGQQVTLRCSPKSGHDTVSWYQQALGQGPQFIFQYYEEEERQRGNFPDRFSGHQFPNYSSELNVNALLLGDSALYLCASTRTSGASYEQYFGPGTRLTVT.

The CDR3 DNA reads as TGCGCCAGCAGCTTGGAAAGCGTACTCACCGGGGAGCTGTTTTTT. Translation: CASSLESVLTGELFF. The chain links TRBV5-1 to TRBJ2-2; D unresolved. CDR3 length: 15 residues. The V and J ends lost 0 bases and 4 bases respectively, with 10 bases between them. Germline CDR1 SGHRS, CDR2 YFSETQ.

This chain connects TRBV7-6 to TRBJ2-2; D assignment may be TRBD1 or TRBD2 (5 bases each). The length of the CDR3 is 19 residues. The germline V gene encodes CDR1 SGHVS and CDR2 FNYEAQ. Between the trimmed V and J ends, which lost 5 bases and 1 base, there was a span of 23 bases. As DNA, the CDR3 is TGTGCCAGCAGCCCTATGTGGGGGATCCACGACAAGAACACCGGGGAGCTGTTTTTT. Residues: CASSPMWGIHDKNTGELFF.

The chain combines TRBV2 with TRBJ1-2; TRBD1 matches 7 bases. CDR1 and CDR2 from the germline V gene are SNHLY and FYNNEI. The CDR3 has 15 amino acids. V gave up 7 bases and J gave up 0 bases; unmatched junction bases: 8. In nucleotides, the CDR3 is TGTGCCAGCAAGACAGGGCCTGGGGCTAACTATGGCTACACCTTC. It codes for CASKTGPGANYGYTF.

The rearrangement joins TRBV19 to TRBJ1-5, with D uncertain. The CDR3 is 15 amino acids. V was shortened by 4 bases and J by 7 bases, with 17 bases between the two germline ends. Germline V gives CDR1 LNHDA, CDR2 SQIVND (reference sequence). CDR3 coding DNA: TGTGCCAGTAGTACCCTAGGAGGTTGGCGGCAGCCCCAGCATTTT. Translated, it gives CASSTLGGWRQPQHF.

Comments on this clone: The sample carries other DNA sequences with the same CDR3. The chain couples TRBV30 to TRBJ1-3; no clear D. Germline V gene lookup returns CDR1 GTSNPN and CDR2 SVGIG (reference sequence). The CDR3 is made up of 12 amino acids. Trimming stripped 0 bases from V and 4 bases from J, with 4 bases between. The CDR3 here is CAWSVGGNTIYF. The DNA for the CDR3 is TGTGCCTGGAGTGTTGGAGGAAACACCATATATTTT.

The chain combines TRBV6-6 with TRBJ2-7; 8 bases match TRBD1. V was clipped by 0 bases and J by 5 bases; unmatched bases: 9. In germline, CDR1 is MNHNY, CDR2 SVGAGI (reference sequence). The CDR3 sequence is 16 residues long. CDR3 bases: TGTGCCAGCAGTTACTCCCCAGGACAGGGAAGCCACGAGCAGTACTTC. It encodes CASSYSPGQGSHEQYF.

The chain links TRBV18 to TRBJ1-2; no clear D gene. This CDR3 is 13 amino acids long. V was shortened by 3 bases and J by 8 bases, with 13 bases between the two germline ends. CDR1 is KGHSH, CDR2 LQKENI, per germline. Here the CDR3 reads CASSPDQPVGYTF. CDR3 DNA sequence: TGTGCCAGCTCACCCGATCAGCCGGTGGGCTACACCTTC.

This clone appeared once. The V gene is TRBV5-5, the J gene TRBJ2-6, with D unresolved. This CDR3 is 18 amino acids long. V dropped 0 bases and J dropped 0 bases, with 13 bases sitting between them. Per the germline V gene, CDR1 is SGHKS and CDR2 is YYEKEE (reference sequence). This chain's CDR3 is CASSLVAQLGSGANVLTF. CDR3 nucleotides: TGTGCCAGCAGCTTGGTCGCGCAGCTCGGCTCTGGGGCCAACGTCCTGACTTTC.

The V gene is TRBV28, the J gene TRBJ2-1; maybe TRBD2 (5 bases). The V gene's germline CDR1 is MDHEN and CDR2 SYDVKM. The CDR3 runs to 16 residues. V dropped 5 bases and J dropped 4 bases, with 18 bases sitting between them. CDR3 sequence reads: CASSARRRGYYNEQFF. The CDR3 nucleotides read TGTGCCAGCAGTGCCAGGCGCCGGGGTTATTACAATGAGCAGTTCTTC. Full variable domain (missing parts from reference TRBV28 and TRBJ2-1): DVKVTQSSRYLVKRTGEKVFLECVQDMDHENMFWYRQDPGLGLRLIYFSYDVKMKEKGDIPEGYSVSREKKERFSLILESASTNQTSMYLCASSARRRGYYNEQFFGPGTRLTVL.

This clone showed up just once. The chain carries TRBV5-1 and TRBJ2-1; possible D gene TRBD1, 5 bases. V was cut by 3 bases and J by 4 bases, with 11 bases left in between. The CDR3 has 14 residues. Germline V CDR1 and CDR2: SGHRS, YFSETQ. CDR3: CASSSPRTYNEQFF. As DNA, the CDR3 is TGCGCCAGCAGCTCCCCGCGGACATACAATGAGCAGTTCTTC.

V is TRBV11-2 and J is TRBJ2-3, with unresolved D. The germline V and J ends were trimmed by 0 bases and 8 bases, with 12 bases remaining between them. CDR3 length: 14 residues. Germline V CDR1 and CDR2: SGHAT, FQNNGV. The DNA for the CDR3 is TGTGCCAGCAGCTTAGATTTAGCATTGGGTACGCAGTATTTT. Residues: CASSLDLALGTQYF.

The V gene is TRBV7-8, the J gene TRBJ2-3; TRBD2 matches 13 bases. The CDR3 totals 18 residues. Per germline, CDR1 SGHVS and CDR2 FQNEAQ. With 8 bases clipped from V and 0 bases from J, the junction kept 11 bases outside the gene matches. CDR3 bases: TGTGCCAGCGGTCTTATGGGACTAGCGGGGCCTAGCACAGATACGCAGTATTTT. This sequence encodes CASGLMGLAGPSTDTQYF.

The rearrangement joins TRBV2 to TRBJ2-1, with D possibly TRBD2 on 5 matching bases. Germline CDR1 reads SNHLY; CDR2 reads FYNNEI. V lost 8 bases and J lost 1, with 9 bases in between. CDR3 length equals 13 residues. CDR3 in amino acids: CASDERSYNEQFF. In nucleotides, the CDR3 is TGTGCCAGCGATGAGCGGTCCTACAATGAGCAGTTCTTC.

The chain couples TRBV7-2 to TRBJ2-2; TRBD1 agrees at 9 bases. The germline gives CDR1 SGHTA, CDR2 FQGNSA. With V trimmed by 10 bases and J by 0 bases, 9 bases remained unmatched. The CDR3 is 16 residues long. The CDR3 nucleotides are TGTGCCACACCAAGGGGGACAGGGACGAACACCGGGGAGCTGTTTTTT. This encodes CATPRGTGTNTGELFF.

The chain couples TRBV18 to TRBJ1-1; D is possibly TRBD1 (6 bases). CDR1 and CDR2 (germline): KGHSH, LQKENI. The CDR3 runs to 14 residues. Between the trimmed V and J ends, which lost 1 base and 3 bases, there was a span of 9 bases. For the CDR3, the DNA is TGTGCCAGCTCACCACTCGGACAGCACACTGAAGCTTTCTTT. Amino acid sequence: CASSPLGQHTEAFF.